The clone carrying this TCR beta chain was detected only a few times. Its matching antigen is unknown. RNA extraction was followed by reverse transcription into cDNA, which acted as the sequencing template. Clones were read by immunoSEQ multiplex PCR, and TCRdb kept only the in-frame ones, dropping some. This table holds fewer than 40,000 clones, 45% to 60% found once. These data come from a study of CD8+ T cells in alopecia areata. Study-level findings and limits: It was lesional scalp, especially alopecia totalis/universalis, that showed higher clonality than normal scalp. Sequenced scalp T cells also include alphabeta T cells resident in normal skin. Sharing of TCR sequences between patients (possibly for HLA-related reasons) was less clear than in mice.

V dropped 8 bases and J dropped 7 bases, with 9 bases sitting between them. This CDR3 region has 11 residues. The germline gives CDR1 LNHDA, CDR2 SQIVND (reference sequence). Collection of lesional scalp punch biopsies and peripheral blood was performed in alopecia areata patients. The specimen was NKG2D-high CD8+ T cells sorted from blood. This sequence was found in a human donor with alopecia areata. The chain recombines TRBV19 with TRBJ2-4; D possibly corresponds to TRBD1 (5 bases). The CDR3 DNA is TGTGCCAGTTTCGCAGGGAACATTCAGTACTTC. This encodes CASFAGNIQYF.